The clone carrying this TCR beta chain was recorded at least ten times. The antigen remains undetermined. For the second PCR, which ran for roughly 7 to 11 cycles, a sample-barcoded 5' primer and a J-beta primer mix were used. Each CDR3 protein gets one entry after TCRdb re-called the 5' RACE reads with MiXCR. The table shows 1.5 million to 2 million distinct CDR3 sequences, with approximately 28% occurring only once. The CDR3 loop spans 15 amino acids. With 7 bases clipped from V and 4 bases from J, the junction kept 10 bases outside the gene matches. This sample was included in a study of blood T cells in healthy people across ages. Points from the study as a whole: Per million T cells, the diversity of TCR beta decreased roughly linearly as age advanced.

The source of this sequence is a woman in her 30s in good health. This chain joins TRBV12-3 or TRBV12-4 and TRBJ1-5; TRBD1 aligns across 7 bases. Sequencing was performed on blood. In nucleotides, the CDR3 is TGTGCCAGCATGGGGGGGGCAGGGGGAAATCAGCCCCAGCATTTT. As protein: CASMGGAGGNQPQHF.